The source of this T cell receptor (beta chain) is a study of blood T cell repertoires in COVID-19. Clones were sequenced by immunoSEQ multiplex PCR, and TCRdb holds only the in-frame ones, with some missing. The data hold some 170,000 clones, with roughly 86% observed a single time. This CDR3 contains 13 residues. Trimming took 11 bases from V and 2 from J; bases not matched to a gene: 5. Germline-derived CDR1 and CDR2 are MNHEY and SVGAGI. The clonotype originates from a woman aged 45-59 years with acute or convalescent COVID-19. What was sequenced was peripheral blood. This chain connects TRBV6-5 to TRBJ2-2; 7 nucleotides line up with TRBD2. The CDR3 DNA is TGTGCCGCCACGGGGGGAAACACCGGGGAGCTGTTTTTT. Translating gives CAATGGNTGELFF.